This entry lists 5 T cell receptor beta chains sequenced from one sample in a study of shared clonotypes between healthy human individuals. TCRdb's table, derived via immunoSEQ multiplex PCR, lists solely in-frame clones and lacks some. The sample lists around 2,000,000 clones, about 95% seen once, with more than 0.95% in the top ten. CD8 cells classed as naive were CD45RO-negative and positively selected for CCR7, excluding terminally differentiated effector memory CD45RA+ cells. The sample taken for sequencing was naive CD8+ T cells sorted from blood. These receptors all come from a man between 18 and 29 years old in good health.

The chain carries TRBV25-1 and TRBJ2-5; 7 nucleotides agree with TRBD2. The CDR3 has 13 amino acids. Germline V lookup: CDR1 MGHDK, CDR2 SYGVNS. Trimming removed 4 bases from V and 5 bases from J; junction bases left unmatched: 4. The CDR3 is CASSVSGGETQYF. Here the CDR3 DNA reads TGTGCCAGCAGTGTTTCGGGAGGCGAGACCCAGTACTTC.

The rearrangement links TRBV2 to TRBJ2-7; TRBD2 might be the D (5 bases). The length of the CDR3 is 15 residues. Trimming removed 5 bases from V and 4 bases from J, with 18 bases in between. CDR1 and CDR2 from the germline V gene are SNHLY and FYNNEI. The CDR3 DNA reads as TGTGCCAGCAGTACGGTGCCGGGGATGGGTTACGAGCAGTACTTC. Translated, it gives CASSTVPGMGYEQYF.

About this clone itself: Other DNA sequences in the sample encode the same CDR3. CDR3 DNA: TGTGCCAGCAGCGGATTCCAAGAGACCCAGTACTTC. It translates to CASSGFQETQYF. The chain uses TRBV9 and TRBJ2-5; D gene ambiguous. This CDR3 has 12 amino acids. V was shortened by 3 bases and J by 1 base, with 4 bases between the two germline ends. Germline assignment: CDR1 SGDLS and CDR2 YYNGEE.

This sequence joins TRBV10-3 and TRBJ2-2; TRBD2 agrees at 14 bases. Germline-derived CDR1 and CDR2 are ENHRY and SYGVKD. This CDR3 spans 16 amino acids. The V and J ends lost 7 bases and 6 bases, in that order; junction bases with no gene match: 7. CDR3 in DNA: TGTGCCATCATCCAGACTAGCGGGGGGGCGTCCGGGGAGCTGTTTTTT. Its protein product is CAIIQTSGGASGELFF.

Remarks on this clone: The junction shows a germline mismatch at one end, possibly a read error. This rearrangement joins TRBV7-8 to TRBJ2-1; TRBD2 agrees at 7 bases. The CDR3 runs 15 residues. From germline, CDR1 is SGHVS and CDR2 FQNEAQ. CDR3 residues: CASSPPRESYTEQFF. The CDR3 coding sequence is TGTGCCAGCAGCCCCCCGCGGGAGAGCTACACTGAGCAGTTCTTC.